Listed here are 2 T cell receptor beta chains from one sample, sequenced in a study of CD8 T cells in Susac syndrome (dated by TCRdb to between 2018 and 2020). The library was built by means of the immunoSEQ multiplex PCR assay. RNA was extracted with the RNeasy kit and roughly 0.45 to 1 ug was reverse transcribed using random hexamers. The public reads were reanalyzed by TCRdb: fastp trimming at Q25, MiXCR alignment, in-frame beta chains only. Each CDR3 protein gets just one entry, which takes the most common genes and DNA from the rows behind it. In this sample the table shows 95,000 to 150,000 distinct CDR3 sequences, 96% of which occur a single time. The ten largest clones capture more than 0.12% of the sample. The sequenced sample was CD4+ T cells from PBMCs. The receptors derive from a human donor with Susac syndrome.

The CDR3 loop reads CSAMTGGQPQHF. For the CDR3, the DNA is TGCAGTGCTATGACAGGCGGTCAGCCCCAGCATTTT. This chain uses TRBV20-1 with TRBJ1-5; D is perhaps TRBD1 (6 bases). Germline V lookup: CDR1 DFQATT, CDR2 SNEGSKA (reference sequence). With 4 bases removed from V and 6 bases from J, the gap between germline ends came to 10 bases. The CDR3 extends over 12 amino acids.

This clonotype has only one observation. The CDR3 here is CSARLYNEQFF. DNA of the CDR3: TGCAGTGCTAGACTATACAATGAGCAGTTCTTC. The chain links TRBV20-1 to TRBJ2-1; D remains ambiguous. The CDR3 is 11 residues long. Germline CDR1 reads DFQATT; CDR2 reads SNEGSKA (reference sequence). Trimming left V 2 bases short and J 4 bases short, with 3 bases between.